A selection of T cell receptor beta chains follows, all from one sample in a study of cytomegalovirus exposure and HLA in healthy donors. TCRdb's copy holds only in-frame clones and misses some; the assay was immunoSEQ multiplex PCR. The sample includes fewer than 200,000 clones, roughly 87% of them seen just once. The specimen was PBMCs. The receptors here all came from a man aged 45-60 years in good health and CMV-seronegative. CDR3s include the opening cysteine and the closing phenylalanine or tryptophan. Each record gives: D gene, clone size, V gene, J gene, CDR3 DNA, CDR3 protein. The D gene is left open where the match is weak. Size is omitted from some rows. Given values are once, few, many or a class for expanded clones.

>-|-|TRBV4-3|TRBJ2-7
TGCGCCAGCAGCCCTAACGCGGAGGGCCGCTCCTACGAGCAGTACTTC
CASSPNAEGRSYEQYF
>TRBD1|-|TRBV7-2|TRBJ2-7
TGTGCCAGCAGCTTACCCAGGGGGTCCACCTACGAGCAGTACTTC
CASSLPRGSTYEQYF
>TRBD2|-|TRBV14|TRBJ2-1
TGTGCCAGCAGCCGCTTAGGGAGGGGCGGATACAATGAGCAGTTCTTC
CASSRLGRGGYNEQFF
>-|-|TRBV7-9|TRBJ2-7
TGTGCCAGCAGCTCGGACACCTCCTACGAGCAGTACTTC
CASSSDTSYEQYF
>-|-|TRBV6-5|TRBJ2-3
TGTGCCAGCAGAACCGGTGGGCTCACAGGAGATACGCAGTATTTT
CASRTGGLTGDTQYF
>TRBD2|-|TRBV5-4|TRBJ2-5
TGTGCCAGCAGCTTGTTATTGACTAGCGGGAGTTTGGAGACCCAGTACTTC
CASSLLLTSGSLETQYF
>-|-|TRBV7-8|TRBJ1-2
TGTGCCAGCAGCTTATTTTACTCAGGGGATGGCTACACCTTC
CASSLFYSGDGYTF
>-|-|TRBV7-8|TRBJ2-7
TGTGCCAGCAGCGTAGGGACTCAAATACGTGGGCAGTACTTC
CASSVGTQIRGQYF
>TRBD2|-|TRBV9|TRBJ2-2
TGTGCCAGCAGTCGTAGCGGGAGGGTTCCCGGGGAGCTGTTTTTT
CASSRSGRVPGELFF
>-|-|TRBV7-6|TRBJ2-1
TGTGCCAGCAGCTTATCGACGGGGAAGCAGTTCTTC
CASSLSTGKQFF
>-|-|TRBV19|TRBJ1-2
TGTGCCAGTAGTACGTGGGGCACGGGCTATGGCTACACCTTC
CASSTWGTGYGYTF
>TRBD1|-|TRBV7-9|TRBJ2-3
TGTGCCAGCAGCCCCGGGACAGGTACTAGCACAGATACGCAGTATTTT
CASSPGTGTSTDTQYF
>-|-|TRBV7-8|TRBJ1-6
TGTGCCAGCAGCTTAGCCAGGGACTCCTATAATTCACCCCTCCACTTT
CASSLARDSYNSPLHF
>-|few|TRBV7-2|TRBJ2-7
TGTGCCAGCAGCTTGGTAGAGGGCCTCTCCTACGAGCAGTACTTC
CASSLVEGLSYEQYF
>TRBD1|-|TRBV7-6|TRBJ2-7
TGTGCCAGCAGCCGGACAGGGGGCGGCCACGAGCAGTACTTC
CASSRTGGGHEQYF